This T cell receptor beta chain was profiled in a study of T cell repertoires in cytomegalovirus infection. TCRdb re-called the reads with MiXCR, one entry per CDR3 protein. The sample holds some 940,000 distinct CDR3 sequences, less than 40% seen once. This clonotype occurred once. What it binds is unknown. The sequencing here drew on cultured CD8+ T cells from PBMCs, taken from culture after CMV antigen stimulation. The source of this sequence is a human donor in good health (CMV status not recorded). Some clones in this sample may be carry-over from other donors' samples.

This CDR3 is CASTPDGGIEAFF. In nucleotides, the CDR3 is TGTGCCAGCACCCCCGATGGGGGAATTGAAGCTTTCTTT. The chain uses TRBV13 and TRBJ1-1, with D tentatively TRBD1 (5 bases). V shed 7 bases and J shed 7 bases, with 16 bases lying between them. Germline-derived CDR1 and CDR2 are PRHDT and FYEKMQ (reference sequence). The length of the CDR3 is 13 residues.